One and the same sample provided the 10 T cell receptor beta chains below, sequenced in a study of CD4 T cells in relation to SARS-CoV-2 and coronaviruses. Before the COVID-19 pandemic, during about 2010-2019, CD4+ T cells were taken from unexposed donors. Clones were sequenced by immunoSEQ multiplex PCR, and TCRdb holds only the in-frame ones, with some missing. Of some 65,000 clones listed, 87% are singletons. Sequencing was carried out using memory CD4+ T cells from PBMCs. These receptors all come from a human donor in good health.

The chain joins TRBV28 to TRBJ2-7, with 12 bases that match TRBD2. Trimming took 3 bases from V and 3 from J; bases not matched to a gene: 9. This CDR3 contains 17 residues. Germline V gene sequence: CDR1 MDHEN, CDR2 SYDVKM. CDR3 DNA: TGTGCCAGCAGTTTCCCAAAACTAGCGGGAGGACGCTACGAGCAGTACTTC. This translates into CASSFPKLAGGRYEQYF.

The chain employs TRBV4-2 and TRBJ2-7; the match to TRBD2 covers 8 bases. Germline trimming cut 2 bases from V and 0 bases from J; bases unmatched to any gene: 3. CDR3 length equals 15 residues. The germline V gene has CDR1 LGHNA and CDR2 YNFKEQ. CDR3 residues: CASSQTSGPSYEQYF. The CDR3 region has the DNA TGTGCCAGCAGCCAAACTAGCGGACCCTCCTACGAGCAGTACTTC.

CDR3 sequence (DNA): TGTGCCAGCAGCCAAGTGCAAGGCGCGCTTGCCGAGCAGTACTTC. Translating gives CASSQVQGALAEQYF. V usage is TRBV3-1 (or the pseudogene TRBV3-2) and J usage is TRBJ2-7; D call uncertain. The CDR3 is made up of 15 amino acids. V gave up 1 base and J gave up 6 bases, with 16 bases separating them. CDR1 is LGHDT and CDR2 is YNNKEL in the germline V gene (reference sequence).

The chain carries TRBV6-5 and TRBJ2-7, with D maybe TRBD2 (6 bases). Trimming shortened V by 5 bases and J by 0 bases, and 14 bases separated the two germline ends. Per the germline V gene, CDR1 is MNHEY and CDR2 is SVGAGI. This CDR3 has 15 residues. The CDR3 protein is CASSTRTKISYEQYF. CDR3 nucleotides: TGTGCCAGCAGTACCCGGACTAAAATCTCCTACGAGCAGTACTTC.

This clone was seen once. The genes are TRBV29-1 and TRBJ2-3; D is unresolved. Per the germline V gene, CDR1 is SQVTM and CDR2 is ANQGSEA. V gave up 6 bases and J gave up 6 bases, with 19 bases separating them. This CDR3 spans 14 amino acids. CDR3 sequence: CSVVHPGAIDTQYF. Written as DNA, the CDR3 is TGCAGCGTCGTTCACCCGGGCGCCATTGATACGCAGTATTTT.

The chain has TRBV9 and TRBJ2-2; 10 nucleotides align to TRBD2. The CDR3 covers 16 residues. Trimming at V came to 3 bases and at J to 2 bases, leaving 4 bases not matched to a gene. Germline CDR1 and CDR2: SGDLS and YYNGEE. CDR3 DNA sequence: TGTGCCAGCAGCGCCCGGACTAGCGGAAACACCGGGGAGCTGTTTTTT. Residues: CASSARTSGNTGELFF.

V and J are TRBV6-5 and TRBJ2-3; D tentatively fits TRBD1 or TRBD2 (5 bases each). V was trimmed by 6 bases and J by 2 bases, leaving 12 bases between them. Germline CDR1 reads MNHEY; CDR2 reads SVGAGI. The CDR3 extends over 14 amino acids. CDR3 coding DNA: TGTGCCAGCAGGGGACGGTCCCTCACAGATACGCAGTATTTT. It is translated as CASRGRSLTDTQYF.

This rearrangement joins TRBV18 to TRBJ1-2, with D perhaps matching TRBD1 (5 bases). Trimming left V 6 bases short and J 5 bases short, with 10 bases between. The CDR3 loop spans 12 amino acids. CDR1 is KGHSH and CDR2 is LQKENI in the germline V gene. CDR3 sequence reads: CASSLQDYGYTF. CDR3 DNA sequence: TGTGCCAGCTCTCTACAGGATTATGGCTACACCTTC.

This sequence joins TRBV7-2 and TRBJ1-3, with 9 bases matching TRBD1. CDR1 is SGHTA and CDR2 is FQGNSA in the germline V gene. The J segment lost 2 bases and the V segment lost 3 bases, leaving 2 bases of the junction unmatched. The CDR3 runs to 15 residues. CDR3 DNA sequence: TGTGCCAGCAGCTTTGGACAGGGGACTGGAAACACCATATATTTT. As protein: CASSFGQGTGNTIYF.

This clone turned up a few times. The CDR3 loop is CASSVGAGYYNEQFF. The CDR3 coding sequence is TGTGCCAGCAGCGTAGGAGCGGGGTATTACAATGAGCAGTTCTTC. This chain joins TRBV9 and TRBJ2-1; the match to TRBD2 covers 7 bases. This CDR3 contains 15 residues. From germline, CDR1 is SGDLS and CDR2 YYNGEE. The J segment lost 4 bases and the V segment lost 0 bases, leaving 4 bases of the junction unmatched.